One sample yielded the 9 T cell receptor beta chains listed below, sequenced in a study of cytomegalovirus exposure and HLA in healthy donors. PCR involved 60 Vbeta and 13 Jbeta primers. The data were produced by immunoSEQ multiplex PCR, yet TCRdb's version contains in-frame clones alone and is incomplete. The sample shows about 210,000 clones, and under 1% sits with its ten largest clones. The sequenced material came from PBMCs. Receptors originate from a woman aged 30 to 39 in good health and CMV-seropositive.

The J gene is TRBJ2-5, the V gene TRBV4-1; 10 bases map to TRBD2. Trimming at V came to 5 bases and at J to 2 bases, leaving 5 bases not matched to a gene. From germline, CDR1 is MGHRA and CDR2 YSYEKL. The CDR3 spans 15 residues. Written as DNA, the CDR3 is TGCGCCAGCAGCTCGCAAGCGGGAGGGCAAGAGACCCAGTACTTC. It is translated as CASSSQAGGQETQYF.

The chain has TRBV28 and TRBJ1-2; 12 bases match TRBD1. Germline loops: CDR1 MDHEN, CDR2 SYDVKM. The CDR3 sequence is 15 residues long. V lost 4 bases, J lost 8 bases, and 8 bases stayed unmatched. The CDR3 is CASSSPGQGAFGYTF. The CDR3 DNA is TGTGCCAGCAGTTCCCCGGGACAGGGGGCGTTCGGCTACACCTTC.

CDR3: CASSLGTGRVEQYF. CDR3 sequence (DNA): TGCGCCAGCAGCCTAGGGACAGGGAGGGTCGAGCAGTACTTC. The genes are TRBV4-1 and TRBJ2-7; 9 nucleotides line up with TRBD1. From germline, CDR1 is MGHRA and CDR2 YSYEKL. The CDR3 is 14 amino acids. V shed 4 bases, J shed 6 bases, and the junction held 7 bases outside the gene matches.

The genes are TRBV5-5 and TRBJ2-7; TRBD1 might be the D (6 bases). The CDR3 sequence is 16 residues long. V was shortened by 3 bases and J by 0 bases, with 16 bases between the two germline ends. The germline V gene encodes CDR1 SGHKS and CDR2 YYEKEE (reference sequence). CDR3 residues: CASSWSTGNPSYEQYF. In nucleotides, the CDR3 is TGTGCCAGCAGCTGGTCCACAGGGAATCCCTCCTACGAGCAGTACTTC.

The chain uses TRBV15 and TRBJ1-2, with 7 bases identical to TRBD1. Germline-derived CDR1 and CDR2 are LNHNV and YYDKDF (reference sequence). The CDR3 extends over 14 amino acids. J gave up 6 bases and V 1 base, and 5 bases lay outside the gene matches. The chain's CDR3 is CATSRGPDRDGYTF. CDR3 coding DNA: TGTGCCACCAGCAGAGGCCCAGACAGGGATGGCTACACCTTC.

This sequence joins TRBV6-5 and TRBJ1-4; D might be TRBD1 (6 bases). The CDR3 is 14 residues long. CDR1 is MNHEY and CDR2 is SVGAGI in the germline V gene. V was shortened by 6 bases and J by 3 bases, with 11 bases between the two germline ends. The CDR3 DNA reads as TGTGCCAGCAGCCCGGACAGCTCTAATGAAAAACTGTTTTTT. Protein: CASSPDSSNEKLFF.

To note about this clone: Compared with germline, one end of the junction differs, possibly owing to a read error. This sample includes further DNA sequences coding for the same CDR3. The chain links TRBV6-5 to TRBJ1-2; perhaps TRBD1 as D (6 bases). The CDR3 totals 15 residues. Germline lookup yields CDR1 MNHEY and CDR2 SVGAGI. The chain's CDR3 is CASTSGAGAHYGYTF. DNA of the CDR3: TGTGCCAGCACATCCGGGGCAGGGGCTCACTATGGCTACACCTTT.

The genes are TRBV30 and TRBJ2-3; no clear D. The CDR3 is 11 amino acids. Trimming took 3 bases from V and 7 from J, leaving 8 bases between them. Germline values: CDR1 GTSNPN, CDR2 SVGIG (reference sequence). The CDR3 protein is CAWSRPYTQYF. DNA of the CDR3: TGTGCCTGGAGCCGTCCCTATACGCAGTATTTT.

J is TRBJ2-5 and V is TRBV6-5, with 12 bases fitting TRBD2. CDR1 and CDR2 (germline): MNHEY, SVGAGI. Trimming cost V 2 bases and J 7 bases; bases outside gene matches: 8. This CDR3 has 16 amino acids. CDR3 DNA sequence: TGTGCCAGCAGTTACGAGACTAGCGGGGGTCGGGGGACCCAGTACTTC. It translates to CASSYETSGGRGTQYF.